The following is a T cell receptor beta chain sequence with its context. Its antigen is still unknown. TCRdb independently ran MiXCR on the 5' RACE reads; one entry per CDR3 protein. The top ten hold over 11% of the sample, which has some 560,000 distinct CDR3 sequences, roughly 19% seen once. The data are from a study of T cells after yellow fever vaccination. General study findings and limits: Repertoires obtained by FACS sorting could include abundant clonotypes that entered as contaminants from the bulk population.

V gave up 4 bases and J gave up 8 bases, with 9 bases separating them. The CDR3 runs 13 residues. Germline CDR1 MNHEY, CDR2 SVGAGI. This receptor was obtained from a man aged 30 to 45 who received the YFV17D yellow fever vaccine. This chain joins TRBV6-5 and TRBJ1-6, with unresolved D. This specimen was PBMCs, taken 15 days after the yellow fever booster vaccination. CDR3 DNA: TGTGCCAGCAGTTTGAGTTTGGATTCACCCCTCCACTTT. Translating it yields CASSLSLDSPLHF.